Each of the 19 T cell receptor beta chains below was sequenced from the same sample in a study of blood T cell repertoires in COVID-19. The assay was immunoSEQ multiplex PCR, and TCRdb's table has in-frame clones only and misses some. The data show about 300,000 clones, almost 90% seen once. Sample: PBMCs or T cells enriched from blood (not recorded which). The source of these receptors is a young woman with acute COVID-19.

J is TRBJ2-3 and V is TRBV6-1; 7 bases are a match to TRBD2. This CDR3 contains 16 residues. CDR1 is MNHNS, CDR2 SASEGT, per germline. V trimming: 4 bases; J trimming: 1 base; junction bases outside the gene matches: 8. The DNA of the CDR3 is TGTGCCAGCAGTGTAGGGCGGGGGTCCCGCACAGATACGCAGTATTTT. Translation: CASSVGRGSRTDTQYF.

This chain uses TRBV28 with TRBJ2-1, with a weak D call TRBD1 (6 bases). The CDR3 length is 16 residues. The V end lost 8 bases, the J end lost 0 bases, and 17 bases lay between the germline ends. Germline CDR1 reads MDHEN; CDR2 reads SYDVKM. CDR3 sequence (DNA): TGTGCCAGCGAACGCCTCGAGGACAGCTCCTACAATGAGCAGTTCTTC. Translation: CASERLEDSSYNEQFF.

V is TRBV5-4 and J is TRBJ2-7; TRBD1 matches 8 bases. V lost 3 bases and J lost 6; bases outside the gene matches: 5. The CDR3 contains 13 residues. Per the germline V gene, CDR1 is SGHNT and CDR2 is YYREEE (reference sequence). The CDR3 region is CASSSDRASEQYF. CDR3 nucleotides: TGTGCCAGCAGCTCGGACAGGGCATCCGAGCAGTACTTC.

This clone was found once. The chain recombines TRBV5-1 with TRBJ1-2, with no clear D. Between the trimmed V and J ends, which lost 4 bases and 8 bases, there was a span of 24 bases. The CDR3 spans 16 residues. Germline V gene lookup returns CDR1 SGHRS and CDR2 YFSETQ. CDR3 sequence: CASSVTRGESSGGYTF. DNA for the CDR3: TGCGCCAGCAGCGTAACCCGGGGAGAGTCATCGGGAGGCTACACCTTC.

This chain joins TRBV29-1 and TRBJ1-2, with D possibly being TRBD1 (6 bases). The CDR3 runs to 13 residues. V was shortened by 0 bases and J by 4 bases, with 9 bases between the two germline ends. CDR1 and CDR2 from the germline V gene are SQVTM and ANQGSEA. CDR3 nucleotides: TGCAGCGTTGAAGAACAGGGCCCCTATGGCTACACCTTC. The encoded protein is CSVEEQGPYGYTF.

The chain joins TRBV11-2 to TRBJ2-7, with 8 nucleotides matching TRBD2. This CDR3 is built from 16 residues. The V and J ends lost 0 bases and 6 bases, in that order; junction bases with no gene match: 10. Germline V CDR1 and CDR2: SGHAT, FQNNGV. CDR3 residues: CASSLDLAGGRFEQYF. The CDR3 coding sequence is TGTGCCAGCAGCTTAGATCTGGCGGGAGGCCGGTTCGAGCAGTACTTC.

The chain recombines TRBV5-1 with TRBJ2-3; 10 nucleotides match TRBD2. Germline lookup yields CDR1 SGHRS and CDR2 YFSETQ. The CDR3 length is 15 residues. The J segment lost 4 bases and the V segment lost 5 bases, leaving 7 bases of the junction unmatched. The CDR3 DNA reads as TGCGCCAGCAGAGACCTAGCGGGAGAATCAGATACGCAGTATTTT. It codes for CASRDLAGESDTQYF.

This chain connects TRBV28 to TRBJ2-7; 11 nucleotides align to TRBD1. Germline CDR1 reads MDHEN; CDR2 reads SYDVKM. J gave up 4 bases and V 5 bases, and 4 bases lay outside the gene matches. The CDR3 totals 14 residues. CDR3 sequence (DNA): TGTGCCAGCAGTCGGACAGGGGGCACGTACGAGCAGTACTTC. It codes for CASSRTGGTYEQYF.

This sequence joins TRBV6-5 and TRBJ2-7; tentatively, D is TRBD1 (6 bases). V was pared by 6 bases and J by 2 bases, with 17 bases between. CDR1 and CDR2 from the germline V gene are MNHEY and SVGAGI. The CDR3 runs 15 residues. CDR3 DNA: TGTGCCAGCAGCCCACAGGGAGCGTCGACCTACGAGCAGTACTTC. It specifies CASSPQGASTYEQYF.

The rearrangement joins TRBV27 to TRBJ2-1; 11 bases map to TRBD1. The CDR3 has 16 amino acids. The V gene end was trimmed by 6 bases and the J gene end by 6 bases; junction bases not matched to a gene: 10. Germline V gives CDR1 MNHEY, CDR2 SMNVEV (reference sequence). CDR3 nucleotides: TGTGCCAGCAGAGTTGCCCTCGGGACAGGGGGCAATGAGCAGTTCTTC. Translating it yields CASRVALGTGGNEQFF.

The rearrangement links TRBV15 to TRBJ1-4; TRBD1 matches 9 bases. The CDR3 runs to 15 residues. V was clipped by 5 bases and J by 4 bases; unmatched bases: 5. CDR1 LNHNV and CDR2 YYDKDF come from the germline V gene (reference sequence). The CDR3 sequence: CATSRLTGGNEKLFF. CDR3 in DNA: TGTGCCACCAGCCGGCTGACAGGGGGTAATGAAAAACTGTTTTTT.

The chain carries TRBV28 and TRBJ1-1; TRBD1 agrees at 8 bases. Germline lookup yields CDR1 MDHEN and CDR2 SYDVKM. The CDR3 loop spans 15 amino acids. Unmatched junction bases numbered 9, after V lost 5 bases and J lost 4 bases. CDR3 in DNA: TGTGCCAGCAGTACCGCCGGACAGGGAATCACTGAAGCTTTCTTT. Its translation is CASSTAGQGITEAFF.

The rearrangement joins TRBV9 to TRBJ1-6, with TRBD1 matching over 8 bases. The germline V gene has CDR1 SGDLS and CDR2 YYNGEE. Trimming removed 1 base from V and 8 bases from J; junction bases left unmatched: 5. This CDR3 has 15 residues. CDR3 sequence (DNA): TGTGCCAGCAGCGTAAGTCCGACAGGGGATTCACCCCTCCACTTT. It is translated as CASSVSPTGDSPLHF.

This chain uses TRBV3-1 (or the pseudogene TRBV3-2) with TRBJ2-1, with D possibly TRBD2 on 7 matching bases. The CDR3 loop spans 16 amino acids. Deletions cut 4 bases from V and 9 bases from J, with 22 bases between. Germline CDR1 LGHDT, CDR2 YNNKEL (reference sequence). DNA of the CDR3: TGTGCCAGCAGCCTCTTGCAGGGGAGGGCCGAAGGTGAGCAGTTCTTC. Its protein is CASSLLQGRAEGEQFF.

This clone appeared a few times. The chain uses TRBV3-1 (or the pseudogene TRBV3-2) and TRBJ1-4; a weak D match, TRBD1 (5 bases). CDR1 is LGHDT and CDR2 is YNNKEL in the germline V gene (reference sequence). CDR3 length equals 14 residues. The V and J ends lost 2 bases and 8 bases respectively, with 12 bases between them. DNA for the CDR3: TGTGCCAGCAGCCAATTCGGGGGGAAGGAAAAACTGTTTTTT. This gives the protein CASSQFGGKEKLFF.

The CDR3 here is CASSPDYPDTQYF. CDR3 nucleotides: TGTGCCAGCAGCCCGGACTACCCAGATACGCAGTATTTT. This chain links TRBV7-2 with TRBJ2-3; possible D gene TRBD2, 6 bases. The CDR3 sequence is 13 residues long. Germline CDR1 SGHTA, CDR2 FQGNSA. Trimming left V 5 bases short and J 4 bases short, with 10 bases between.

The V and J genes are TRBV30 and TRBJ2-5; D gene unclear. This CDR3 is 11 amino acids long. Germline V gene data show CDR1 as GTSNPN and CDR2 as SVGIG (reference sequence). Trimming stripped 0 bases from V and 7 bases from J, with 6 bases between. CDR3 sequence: CAWSVPGTQYF. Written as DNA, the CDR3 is TGTGCCTGGAGTGTTCCCGGGACCCAGTACTTC.

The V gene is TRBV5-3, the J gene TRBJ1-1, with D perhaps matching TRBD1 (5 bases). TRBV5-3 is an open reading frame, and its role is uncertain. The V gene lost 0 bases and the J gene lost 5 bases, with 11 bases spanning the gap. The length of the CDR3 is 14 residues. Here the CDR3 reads CARSLEGVRTEAFF. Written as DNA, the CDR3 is TGTGCCAGAAGCTTGGAAGGGGTTCGAACTGAAGCTTTCTTT.

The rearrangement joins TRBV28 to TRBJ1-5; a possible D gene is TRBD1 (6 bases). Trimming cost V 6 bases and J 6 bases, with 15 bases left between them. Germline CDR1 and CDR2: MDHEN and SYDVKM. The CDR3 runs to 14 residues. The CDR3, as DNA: TGTGCCAGCAGCCTTTCAGGGGAGGGTCAGCCCCAGCATTTT. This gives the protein CASSLSGEGQPQHF.